This T cell receptor (beta chain) was captured in a study of low-dose radiotherapy and immunotherapy resistance in tumors. Study information: Each fraction for Cohort 1 was 0.5 Gy, given every 2 weeks, and the total came to 6.5 Gy. It was every two weeks, one day before radiation and immunotherapy, that intravenous cyclophosphamide 200 mg/m2 was given.

Time point: after trial treatment. Treatment in this sample: LDRT plus nivolumab, ipilimumab, low-dose cyclophosphamide and aspirin (RACIN trial). Patients qualified if they had advanced solid tumors that lacked tumor-infiltrating lymphocytes. This CDR3 is built from 12 residues. The germline V gene encodes CDR1 SGHTA and CDR2 FQGNSA. With 4 bases clipped from V and 9 bases from J, the junction kept 0 bases outside the gene matches. With a V-primer adapter and a constant-region primer, TCRs were amplified for about 20 PCR cycles. TCRdb recomputed calls from the reads with MiXCR, one row per CDR3 protein. The sample lists some 52,000 distinct CDR3 sequences, around 35% seen once, with approximately 8.4% in the top ten. This clonotype was counted at least ten times.

The sample here was PBMCs, taken after low-dose radiotherapy plus immunotherapy. The chain couples TRBV7-2 to TRBJ1-6, with TRBD1 matching 7 bases. This sequence was found in a male donor with rectosigmoid adenocarcinoma. CDR3 sequence (DNA): TGTGCCAGCAGCTCAGGGGGTTCACCCCTCCACTTT. This gives the protein CASSSGGSPLHF.